This TCR beta chain was sequenced for a study of T cell repertoires in cytomegalovirus infection. Turning to the study itself: The authors relied on CMV epitopes, both recently identified HLA-C-restricted and well-studied HLA-B-restricted. TCR beta signatures that were public indicated CMV infection and matching HLA type.

Germline CDR1 is LNHNV and CDR2 is YYDKDF (reference sequence). The V and J ends lost 1 base and 3 bases respectively, with 14 bases between them. This CDR3 comprises 16 residues. Study observations and caveats: HLA-C-restricted CMV-specific TCR beta clonotypes prevailed in the ex vivo response.

A note on this clonotype: What it binds is not known.

TCRdb re-derived calls from the reads in MiXCR, one entry per CDR3 protein. The table has around 800,000 distinct CDR3 sequences, about 31% seen once; the top ten hold 9.5% to 15%. The clonotype was recovered from a human donor in good health (CMV status not recorded). Some clones in this sample may be carry-over from other donors' samples. The genes are TRBV15 and TRBJ2-3; D is ambiguous. This material consisted of cultured CD8+ T cells from PBMCs, taken from culture after CMV antigen stimulation. CDR3 region: CATSRVKLGNTDTQYF. In nucleotides, the CDR3 is TGTGCCACCAGCAGAGTTAAACTTGGGAATACAGATACGCAGTATTTT.